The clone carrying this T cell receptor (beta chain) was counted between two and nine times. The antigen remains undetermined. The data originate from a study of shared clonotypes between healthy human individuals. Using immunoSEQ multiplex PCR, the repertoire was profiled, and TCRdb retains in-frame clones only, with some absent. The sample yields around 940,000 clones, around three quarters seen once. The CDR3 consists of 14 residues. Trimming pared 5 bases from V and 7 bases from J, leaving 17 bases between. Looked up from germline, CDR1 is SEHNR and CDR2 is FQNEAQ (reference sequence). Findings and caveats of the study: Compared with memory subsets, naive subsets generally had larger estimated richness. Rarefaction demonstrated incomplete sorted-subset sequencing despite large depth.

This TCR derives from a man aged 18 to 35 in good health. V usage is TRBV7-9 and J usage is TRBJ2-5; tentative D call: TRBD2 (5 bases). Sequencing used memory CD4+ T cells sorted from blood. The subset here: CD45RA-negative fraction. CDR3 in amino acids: CASSLTGGGGTQYF. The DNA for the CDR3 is TGTGCCAGCAGCCTCACGGGCGGAGGAGGGACCCAGTACTTC. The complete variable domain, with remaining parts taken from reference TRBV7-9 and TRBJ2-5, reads DTGVSQNPRHKITKRGQNVTFRCDPISEHNRLYWYRQTLGQGPEFLTYFQNEAQLEKSRLLSDRFSAERPKGSFSTLEIQRTEQGDSAMYLCASSLTGGGGTQYFGPGTRLLVL.